This TCR beta chain was identified in a study of T cell repertoires in cytomegalovirus infection. For the study at large: Public TCR beta signatures provided an indication of both CMV infection and a matching HLA type. Study results and caveats: Clonotypes of TCR beta that were HLA-C-restricted and CMV-specific dominated the ex vivo response. Cumulative public TCR beta family frequency identified carriers of CMV plus the relevant HLA.

Concerning this clonotype: Its antigen remains unidentified. A clone one base away is much larger, so this may be a read error.

TCRdb re-called the reads through MiXCR, storing one row per CDR3 protein. Of 600,000 to 800,000 distinct CDR3 sequences listed, roughly 26% are singletons. The germline V gene encodes CDR1 SGHVT and CDR2 SQSDAQ. The CDR3 runs 12 residues. The receptor was derived from a human donor in good health (CMV status not recorded). Some clones in this sample may be carry-over from other donors' samples. The material sequenced was CD8+ T cells from PBMCs. V is TRBV7-4 and J is TRBJ2-7, with D possibly TRBD1 on 6 matching bases. CDR3 DNA: TGTGCCAGCAGCCTTGGCTTACAGGGCGGTAACTTC. It is translated as CASSLGLQGGNF.